This T cell receptor (beta chain) was captured in a study of cytomegalovirus exposure and HLA in healthy donors. Findings and caveats of the study: Cytomegalovirus association was listed for 164 TCR beta chains. Cytomegalovirus status was reportedly diagnosed by the classifier with high sensitivity and specificity.

The CDR3 totals 13 residues. The germline V gene encodes CDR1 GTSNPN and CDR2 SVGIG (reference sequence). V lost 2 bases and J lost 2; bases outside the gene matches: 0. The PCR ran on 60 Vbeta and 13 Jbeta primers. Generated by immunoSEQ multiplex PCR, the TCRdb table keeps only in-frame clones and is missing some. The sample consists of 110,000 to 150,000 clones, about 10% of them appearing once. This clone was picked up a small number of times. The antigen is unknown. The sample was PBMCs. J is TRBJ1-5 and V is TRBV30, with 7 bases matching TRBD1. This TCR was sampled from a man in his fifties or sixties in good health and CMV-seronegative. CDR3 sequence (DNA): TGTGCCTGGAGTACAGGGGGCAATCAGCCCCAGCATTTT. Encoded protein: CAWSTGGNQPQHF.